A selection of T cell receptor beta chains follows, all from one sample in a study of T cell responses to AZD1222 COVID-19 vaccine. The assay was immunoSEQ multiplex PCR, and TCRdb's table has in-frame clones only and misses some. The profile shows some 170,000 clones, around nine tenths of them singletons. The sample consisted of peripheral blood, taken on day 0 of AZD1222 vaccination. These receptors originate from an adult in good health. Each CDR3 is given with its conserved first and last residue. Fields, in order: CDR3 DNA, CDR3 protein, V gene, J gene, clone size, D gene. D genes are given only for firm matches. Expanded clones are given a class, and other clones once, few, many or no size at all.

TGCAGCGTTCCCGGACTAGCGAAGTACAATGAGCAGTTCTTC	CSVPGLAKYNEQFF	TRBV29-1	TRBJ2-1	-	TRBD2
TGCAGCGTAGGACAGACTAGCAATCAGCCCCAGCATTTT	CSVGQTSNQPQHF	TRBV29-1	TRBJ1-5	-	-
TGTGCCGGTTCGGGGGGAGCGGGAGTCGGCGGGGAGCTGTTTTTT	CAGSGGAGVGGELFF	TRBV19	TRBJ2-2	-	TRBD2
TGTGCCAGCACCCTAAGGGGTACGTTATACTACACCTTC	CASTLRGTLYYTF	TRBV2	TRBJ1-2	-	-
TGTGCCAGCAGCTTAGTCCCGGTGGGCGAGCAGTACTTC	CASSLVPVGEQYF	TRBV11-2	TRBJ2-7	-	-
TGTGCCAGCAGCTTAGCGGGGAGCGGAGAGACCTACGAGCAGTACTTC	CASSLAGSGETYEQYF	TRBV7-9	TRBJ2-7	-	-
TGTGCCAGCAAGCACCCGCCCCCGAAGACTAGCGGTGTAGGGGCCGCCTACAATGAGCAGTTCTTC	CASKHPPPKTSGVGAAYNEQFF	TRBV2	TRBJ2-1	-	TRBD2
TGCAGCGTTGAAGATATTGGGGACAGGGAGAACACTGAAGCTTTCTTT	CSVEDIGDRENTEAFF	TRBV29-1	TRBJ1-1	-	TRBD1
TGTGCCAGCAGCCAAGATCCCACTAGCGGGGACTACGAGCAGTACTTC	CASSQDPTSGDYEQYF	TRBV4-2	TRBJ2-7	-	TRBD2
TGCAGCGTATATGACAGGGCTAGGAACACTGAAGCTTTCTTT	CSVYDRARNTEAFF	TRBV29-1	TRBJ1-1	-	TRBD1
TGTGCCAGCACCGACACCCCAACTAATGAAAAACTGTTTTTT	CASTDTPTNEKLFF	TRBV2	TRBJ1-4	-	-
TGCGCCAGCAGCTTAACTAGCGGGAGAAGGAACGAGCAGTACTTC	CASSLTSGRRNEQYF	TRBV4-1	TRBJ2-7	few	TRBD2
TGTGCCAGCTCTTCTAGGACAGGGGGAGACACTGAAGCTTTCTTT	CASSSRTGGDTEAFF	TRBV18	TRBJ1-1	-	TRBD1
TGTGCCAGCAGCCCTGGGGGGGATACGCAGTATTTT	CASSPGGDTQYF	TRBV27	TRBJ2-3	-	-
TGCGCCAGCAGTATTCAGGGGGCGACTGAAGCTTTCTTT	CASSIQGATEAFF	TRBV10-1	TRBJ1-1	-	TRBD1
TGTGCCAGCAGCCGGACTACAACCTACGAGCAGTACTTC	CASSRTTTYEQYF	TRBV3-1/TRBV3-2	TRBJ2-7	once	-
TGTGCCACCACCCGAGGGACAGTGAACACCGGGGAGCTGTTTTTT	CATTRGTVNTGELFF	TRBV19	TRBJ2-2	-	TRBD1
TGTGCCATTCAAGGGGCCGGAAACTATGGCTACACCTTC	CAIQGAGNYGYTF	TRBV19	TRBJ1-2	-	-
TGCGCCAGCAGCTTGGGGGACAGTTCCTACGAGCAGTACTTC	CASSLGDSSYEQYF	TRBV5-1	TRBJ2-7	-	TRBD1
TGTGCCAGTAAAGGTCCAATTAACACCGGGGAGCTGTTTTTT	CASKGPINTGELFF	TRBV19	TRBJ2-2	-	-
TGCGCCAGCAGCCGAGGGGACAGGGGTGGAAACACCATATATTTT	CASSRGDRGGNTIYF	TRBV5-1	TRBJ1-3	once	TRBD1
TGTGCCAGCAGCCCCAGCGGACCGTCTAACTATGGCTACACCTTC	CASSPSGPSNYGYTF	TRBV6-5	TRBJ1-2	once	-
TGTGCCAGCAGCCTGACCATTTCATACACTGAAGCTTTCTTT	CASSLTISYTEAFF	TRBV5-8	TRBJ1-1	-	-
TGTGCCAGCACCCTGGGGGGGATCAGCACAGATACGCAGTATTTT	CASTLGGISTDTQYF	TRBV5-8	TRBJ2-3	few	TRBD2
TGTGCCCAGTGGTTCAATCAGCCCCAGCATTTT	CAQWFNQPQHF	TRBV7-9	TRBJ1-5	few	-
TGTGCCAGCAGCTCGCTCGGGTTTGAAGCTTTCTTT	CASSSLGFEAFF	TRBV3-1/TRBV3-2	TRBJ1-1	few	-
TGTGCCAGCAGCTTATGGCCTGGGGAAAAACTGTTTTTT	CASSLWPGEKLFF	TRBV7-9	TRBJ1-4	-	-
TGCGCCAGCAGTGGCCAGGGAGGGATGACTGAAGCTTTCTTT	CASSGQGGMTEAFF	TRBV10-2	TRBJ1-1	-	-
TGTGCCAGCAGTCAAAGGGACGATACTGAAGCTTTCTTT	CASSQRDDTEAFF	TRBV6-5	TRBJ1-1	-	-
TGTGCCAGCAGTGAGGGAGGCGGGGGCTACAATGAGCAGTTCTTC	CASSEGGGGYNEQFF	TRBV6-1	TRBJ2-1	once	TRBD2
TGTGCCAGCAGTTTTCGAGGTTTCCCCGGGGAGCTGTTTTTT	CASSFRGFPGELFF	TRBV27	TRBJ2-2	-	-
TGTGCCAGCAGTTACGACGGCACTAACTATGGCTACACCTTC	CASSYDGTNYGYTF	TRBV6-2/TRBV6-3	TRBJ1-2	-	-
TGCAGCGTTGTAATCAGGGGGTTTTACGAGCAGTACTTC	CSVVIRGFYEQYF	TRBV29-1	TRBJ2-7	-	TRBD1
TGTGCCAGCAGTGAGGTACGGATTGAAGCTTTCTTT	CASSEVRIEAFF	TRBV6-1	TRBJ1-1	-	-
TGTGCCAGTCGGACAGGATGGACTGAAGCTTTCTTT	CASRTGWTEAFF	TRBV12-3/TRBV12-4	TRBJ1-1	-	TRBD1
TGTGCCTGGAGTTTAGCGGGAGGGCCAGATACGCAGTATTTT	CAWSLAGGPDTQYF	TRBV30	TRBJ2-3	-	TRBD2
TGTGCCAGCAGTGGGGCGGGAGACAGATTCTACAATGAGCAGTTCTTC	CASSGAGDRFYNEQFF	TRBV25-1	TRBJ2-1	-	TRBD2
TGCAGCGTGACCACCGGGACAGGGGGCAGTCAGCCCCAGCATTTT	CSVTTGTGGSQPQHF	TRBV29-1	TRBJ1-5	-	TRBD1
TGTGCCAGCAGTCCCGGACAGGGTGGGTACACTGAAGCTTTCTTT	CASSPGQGGYTEAFF	TRBV27	TRBJ1-1	-	TRBD1
TGTGCCAGCAGGAGAGAGGGTTCCGGTAATGAAAAACTGTTTTTT	CASRREGSGNEKLFF	TRBV2	TRBJ1-4	once	-
TGCGCCAGCAGCTTACTAGCGGGCCAAGAGACCCAGTACTTC	CASSLLAGQETQYF	TRBV5-1	TRBJ2-5	-	TRBD2
TGTGCCAGCAGCTTCGTCGGAGGGGCAAACACTGAAGCTTTCTTT	CASSFVGGANTEAFF	TRBV5-4	TRBJ1-1	-	-
TGTGCCAGCAGCCAAGTAGGGGCGGGAACGTACCAAGAGACCCAGTACTTC	CASSQVGAGTYQETQYF	TRBV4-2	TRBJ2-5	-	-
TGTGCCAGCTCACCATACCGGAACTCTGGAAACACCATATATTTT	CASSPYRNSGNTIYF	TRBV18	TRBJ1-3	-	-
TGCGCCAGCAGCCAGGGGTCCGGGGGGTTCTACGAGCAGTACTTC	CASSQGSGGFYEQYF	TRBV5-1	TRBJ2-7	-	-
TGCAGCCCTAGTGTGCTAGCGGGAGGTCTAAGCTCCTACAATGAGCAGTTCTTC	CSPSVLAGGLSSYNEQFF	TRBV29-1	TRBJ2-1	-	TRBD2
TGTGCCAGCAGCTTAGAGCAGGGCGTCCGGTCTGAAGCTTTCTTT	CASSLEQGVRSEAFF	TRBV7-9	TRBJ1-1	-	-
TGTGCCAGCAGCTTAGGGGGCAGTGCTAGCAATCAGCCCCAGCATTTT	CASSLGGSASNQPQHF	TRBV7-9	TRBJ1-5	-	-
TGTGCCAGCAGTAATCTCTTGGCTGGCACTGAAGCTTTCTTT	CASSNLLAGTEAFF	TRBV6-5	TRBJ1-1	-	-
TGTGCCAGCAGCGGAATGACCTCCTCCTACGAGCAGTACTTC	CASSGMTSSYEQYF	TRBV2	TRBJ2-7	few	-
TGTGCCAGCAGCCGCACGACAGGCTCTGGAAACACCATATATTTT	CASSRTTGSGNTIYF	TRBV14	TRBJ1-3	once	-
TGTGCCAGCAGCCCGTTGAAGGCCTTTCACAATGAGCAGTTCTTC	CASSPLKAFHNEQFF	TRBV7-2	TRBJ2-1	-	-
TGTGCCAGCAGCCCCGGGACAGAACTGTTTTTT	CASSPGTELFF	TRBV11-2	TRBJ1-4	-	TRBD1
TGCAGCGTCCACCGGGACACTGAAGCTTTCTTT	CSVHRDTEAFF	TRBV29-1	TRBJ1-1	-	-
TGTGCCAGCAGTCCCGGGGCGTACACTGAAGCTTTCTTT	CASSPGAYTEAFF	TRBV3-1/TRBV3-2	TRBJ1-1	-	-